Presented here are 27 T cell receptor beta chains from one specimen sequenced in a study of cytomegalovirus exposure and HLA in healthy donors. Clones were read by immunoSEQ multiplex PCR, and TCRdb kept only the in-frame ones, dropping some. The table lists roughly 120,000 clones, over 90% of them singletons. Source material: PBMCs. Every receptor here comes from a woman between 18 and 30 years old in good health and CMV-seronegative.

The rearrangement uses TRBV29-1 and TRBJ1-4; a weak D match, TRBD1 (5 bases). Germline V gene data show CDR1 as SQVTM and CDR2 as ANQGSEA. The CDR3 covers 15 residues. Trimming left V 1 base short and J 7 bases short, with 16 bases between. The CDR3 loop reads CSVEGGSGRLEKLFF. The CDR3 DNA sequence: TGCAGCGTTGAAGGAGGTTCAGGGAGGCTTGAAAAACTGTTTTTT.

In its sample, this clone was seen once. The rearrangement joins TRBV6-1 to TRBJ2-3; TRBD2 is a possible D gene (5 bases). The germline V gene has CDR1 MNHNS and CDR2 SASEGT. V dropped 1 base and J dropped 7 bases, with 15 bases sitting between them. This CDR3 has 15 amino acids. Here the CDR3 DNA reads TGTGCCAGCAGTGAAGTCGGTGGGAGATCATATACGCAGTATTTT. It translates to CASSEVGGRSYTQYF.

The CDR3 protein is CASSLAVRTGGSDGYTF. CDR3 DNA sequence: TGTGCCAGCAGCTTAGCGGTCCGAACAGGGGGTAGCGATGGCTACACCTTC. This chain links TRBV7-2 with TRBJ1-2, with TRBD1 identical over 8 bases. Trimming at V came to 0 bases and at J to 6 bases, leaving 12 bases not matched to a gene. The CDR3 spans 17 residues. Germline lookup yields CDR1 SGHTA and CDR2 FQGNSA.

The CDR3 DNA reads as TGTGCCAGCAGTCCCAGGCAAAGCTCCTACAATGAGCAGTTCTTC. This codes for CASSPRQSSYNEQFF. The chain joins TRBV11-3 to TRBJ2-1; D is undetermined. CDR1 is SGHNT and CDR2 is YENEEA in the germline V gene. Trimming pared 6 bases from V and 0 bases from J, leaving 12 bases between. This CDR3 is built from 15 residues.

CDR3 DNA sequence: TGCGCCAGCAGCTGGGTCCCGGGGGTAAATACGCAGTATTTT. Protein: CASSWVPGVNTQYF. V is TRBV4-1 and J is TRBJ2-3; D is possibly TRBD2 (6 bases). Germline V gene data show CDR1 as MGHRA and CDR2 as YSYEKL. The CDR3 covers 14 residues. Trimming stripped 5 bases from V and 7 bases from J, with 16 bases between.

This clone appeared a few times. The chain combines TRBV7-9 with TRBJ1-5; TRBD1 matches 7 bases. Looked up from germline, CDR1 is SEHNR and CDR2 is FQNEAQ (reference sequence). The V and J ends lost 0 bases and 1 base, in that order; junction bases with no gene match: 3. This CDR3 is built from 16 residues. Here the CDR3 DNA reads TGTGCCAGCAGCTTAGCCTTGGACAGGAGCAATCAGCCCCAGCATTTT. This sequence encodes CASSLALDRSNQPQHF.

The V and J genes are TRBV7-3 and TRBJ2-3, with TRBD2 identical over 9 bases. From germline, CDR1 is SGHTA and CDR2 FQGTGA. Trimming at V came to 5 bases and at J to 5 bases, leaving 8 bases not matched to a gene. This CDR3 is built from 15 residues. This CDR3 reads CASSPGTSSGDTQYF. The CDR3 DNA reads TGTGCCAGCAGCCCGGGGACTAGCTCAGGAGATACGCAGTATTTT.

This clone has just one count. This chain connects TRBV19 to TRBJ1-2; unclear D gene. CDR1 is LNHDA, CDR2 SQIVND, per germline (reference sequence). V lost 6 bases, J lost 5 bases, and 19 bases lay in between. The CDR3 covers 15 residues. The CDR3 DNA reads as TGTGCCAGTAGCCCTTCCGCGGGAGGGTGGTATGGCTACACCTTC. Its translation: CASSPSAGGWYGYTF.

The CDR3 nucleotides read TGTGCCAGCAGCTCCGGAGGGCGGATTGAAGCTTTCTTT. It translates to CASSSGGRIEAFF. The chain recombines TRBV5-4 with TRBJ1-1; D is undetermined. This CDR3 is 13 amino acids long. The germline V gene encodes CDR1 SGHNT and CDR2 YYREEE (reference sequence). Trimming cost V 3 bases and J 7 bases, with 13 bases left between them.

The chain links TRBV6-6 to TRBJ1-1; the D is unclear. This CDR3 has 15 residues. V lost 5 bases and J 0 bases, leaving 13 bases between the germline ends. CDR1 and CDR2 from the germline V gene are MNHNY and SVGAGI (reference sequence). CDR3 coding DNA: TGTGCCAGCAGTCCCGCGCTTTTGATGAACACTGAAGCTTTCTTT. Residues: CASSPALLMNTEAFF.

This chain uses TRBV28 with TRBJ2-7; the D gene is possibly TRBD1 (6 bases). Germline loops: CDR1 MDHEN, CDR2 SYDVKM. V lost 6 bases to trimming and J lost 2 bases, with 14 bases between them. The CDR3 loop spans 14 amino acids. The CDR3 sequence: CASRVNRVAYEQYF. The DNA of the CDR3 is TGTGCCAGCAGGGTAAACAGGGTAGCCTACGAGCAGTACTTC.

This clone came up once. The CDR3 spells CASSFRRQGVAYNEQFF. CDR3 DNA sequence: TGTGCCAGCAGCTTCCGGCGGCAGGGGGTGGCGTACAATGAGCAGTTCTTC. V usage is TRBV7-6 and J usage is TRBJ2-1; 7 bases are shared with TRBD1. The CDR3 sequence is 17 residues long. Germline CDR1 SGHVS, CDR2 FNYEAQ. V was pared by 3 bases and J by 4 bases, with 12 bases of the junction left unmatched.

CDR3 bases: TGTGCCATCAGTGGAACTCAGGGGCTTGAGCCCCAGCATTTT. Translation gives CAISGTQGLEPQHF. The rearrangement joins TRBV10-3 to TRBJ1-5; D might be TRBD1 (6 bases). This CDR3 is 14 amino acids long. CDR1 ENHRY and CDR2 SYGVKD come from the germline V gene. Trimming took 4 bases from V and 8 from J, leaving 15 bases between them.

The V and J genes are TRBV11-2 and TRBJ2-7, with D perhaps TRBD2 (6 bases). V lost 4 bases, J lost 2 bases, and 6 bases lay in between. CDR3 size: 12 residues. Per germline, CDR1 SGHAT and CDR2 FQNNGV. CDR3 protein: CASSSSAYEQYF. DNA for the CDR3: TGTGCCAGCAGCTCTAGCGCCTACGAGCAGTACTTC.

The chain couples TRBV13 to TRBJ1-4; weak D call: TRBD1 (5 bases). V dropped 5 bases and J dropped 1 base, with 11 bases sitting between them. The CDR3 is 15 amino acids. Germline values: CDR1 PRHDT, CDR2 FYEKMQ (reference sequence). The CDR3 nucleotides are TGTGCCAGCAGCCCCCGGGGGGGAACTAATGAAAAACTGTTTTTT. Its protein product is CASSPRGGTNEKLFF.

The chain combines TRBV30 with TRBJ1-1; 7 nucleotides align to TRBD1. The ends lost 3 bases at V and 1 base at J; junction bases unmatched: 8. The CDR3 runs to 15 residues. Looked up from germline, CDR1 is GTSNPN and CDR2 is SVGIG (reference sequence). The chain's CDR3 is CAWSGPGTENTEAFF. In DNA form, the CDR3 reads TGTGCCTGGAGCGGCCCCGGGACAGAGAACACTGAAGCTTTCTTT.

The chain is built from TRBV30 and TRBJ1-3; D not certain. Germline CDR1 and CDR2: GTSNPN and SVGIG (reference sequence). Trimming removed 5 bases from V and 0 bases from J, with 17 bases in between. The CDR3 contains 16 residues. The CDR3 loop reads CAWANNGYFSGNTIYF. DNA for the CDR3: TGTGCCTGGGCTAATAACGGGTACTTCTCTGGAAACACCATATATTTT.

The rearrangement joins TRBV28 to TRBJ2-3; 9 bases align to TRBD2. The CDR3 contains 15 residues. V lost 8 bases, J lost 0 bases, and 6 bases stayed unmatched. CDR1 and CDR2 from the germline V gene are MDHEN and SYDVKM. The CDR3 loop is CASPPLAGSTDTQYF. The DNA of the CDR3 is TGTGCCAGCCCTCCGCTAGCGGGGAGCACAGATACGCAGTATTTT.

The V and J genes are TRBV9 and TRBJ1-2; D uncertain. The CDR3 consists of 15 residues. Per the germline V gene, CDR1 is SGDLS and CDR2 is YYNGEE. The V end was cut by 0 bases, the J end by 8 bases, with 17 bases between. CDR3 sequence (DNA): TGTGCCAGCAGCGTAGTAGAGGGTTTCCGTGTAGGCTACACCTTC. Amino acids: CASSVVEGFRVGYTF. Full variable domain (rest looked up from reference TRBV9 and TRBJ1-2): DSGVTQTPKHLITATGQRVTLRCSPRSGDLSVYWYQQSLDQGLQFLIQYYNGEERAKGNILERFSAQQFPDLHSELNLSSLELGDSALYFCASSVVEGFRVGYTFGSGTRLTVV.

The J gene is TRBJ2-1, the V gene TRBV6-1; no clear D gene. Germline CDR1 and CDR2: MNHNS and SASEGT. V was clipped by 7 bases and J by 5 bases, with 18 bases between them. CDR3 length equals 15 residues. CDR3 in DNA: TGTGCCAGCACTTCTTATTCCCGAGGCAACAATGAGCAGTTCTTC. Protein product: CASTSYSRGNNEQFF.

Comment on this clone: An end of the junction differs from the germline gene, which may be a read error. The chain combines TRBV11-2 with TRBJ1-1; TRBD1 is a possible D gene (5 bases). Germline values: CDR1 SGHAT, CDR2 FQNNGV. CDR3 length: 12 residues. In nucleotides, the CDR3 is TGTGCCAGCAGCCCAGAAAGAGACAGACCCTATTTT. Translating gives CASSPERDRPYF.

The gene calls are TRBV4-1 and TRBJ2-2; TRBD1 agrees at 8 bases. From germline, CDR1 is MGHRA and CDR2 YSYEKL. The CDR3 is 15 residues long. The V gene end was trimmed by 0 bases and the J gene end by 7 bases; junction bases not matched to a gene: 4. CDR3 nucleotides: TGCGCCAGCAGCCAAGACAGGGGGCTAGGCGGGGAGCTGTTTTTT. Its protein is CASSQDRGLGGELFF.

The chain couples TRBV6-5 to TRBJ1-1; tentatively, D is TRBD1 (6 bases). V was clipped by 5 bases and J by 5 bases, with 12 bases between them. CDR3 length: 13 amino acids. Germline loops: CDR1 MNHEY, CDR2 SVGAGI. The CDR3 DNA reads as TGTGCCAGCAGTCCCCCGACAGGTACTGAAGCTTTCTTT. Its translation: CASSPPTGTEAFF.

The rearrangement uses TRBV5-6 and TRBJ1-3; a weak D match, TRBD1 (6 bases). Germline V gives CDR1 SGHDT, CDR2 YYEEEE. CDR3 length: 14 residues. Trimming removed 3 bases at V and 2 bases at J, with 9 bases between. CDR3 region: CASSWEGAGNTIYF. The CDR3 bases are TGTGCCAGCAGCTGGGAGGGGGCTGGAAACACCATATATTTT.

This rearrangement joins TRBV7-9 to TRBJ1-4; maybe TRBD1 (5 bases). The CDR3 has 15 amino acids. Per the germline V gene, CDR1 is SEHNR and CDR2 is FQNEAQ (reference sequence). V dropped 1 base and J dropped 6 bases, with 12 bases sitting between them. This CDR3 is CASSLVDTYYEKLFF. DNA for the CDR3: TGTGCCAGCAGCTTAGTGGACACCTATTATGAAAAACTGTTTTTT.

This chain connects TRBV28 to TRBJ2-7, with unresolved D. Per germline, CDR1 MDHEN and CDR2 SYDVKM. CDR3 length: 13 amino acids. Trimming cost V 3 bases and J 2 bases, with 8 bases left between them. This CDR3 reads CASSFGRTYEQYF. DNA for the CDR3: TGTGCCAGCAGTTTTGGCAGGACCTACGAGCAGTACTTC.

The chain uses TRBV5-1 and TRBJ1-5; D perhaps matches TRBD1 (5 bases). This CDR3 contains 16 residues. V dropped 4 bases and J dropped 2 bases, with 16 bases sitting between them. Germline CDR1 SGHRS, CDR2 YFSETQ. The CDR3 is CASSLGESRGNQPQHF. DNA of the CDR3: TGCGCCAGCAGCCTAGGGGAAAGTAGGGGCAATCAGCCCCAGCATTTT.